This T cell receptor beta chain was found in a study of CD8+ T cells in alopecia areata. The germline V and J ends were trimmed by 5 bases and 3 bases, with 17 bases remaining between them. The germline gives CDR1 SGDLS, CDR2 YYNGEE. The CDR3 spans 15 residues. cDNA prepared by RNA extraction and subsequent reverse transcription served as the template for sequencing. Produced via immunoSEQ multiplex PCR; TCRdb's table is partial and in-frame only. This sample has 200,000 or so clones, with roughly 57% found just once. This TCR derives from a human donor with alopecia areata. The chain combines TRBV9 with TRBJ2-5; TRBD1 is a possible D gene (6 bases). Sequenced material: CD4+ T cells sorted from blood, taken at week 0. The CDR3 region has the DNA TGTGCCAGCAGTTTTACGGGACACGTTAAAGAGACCCAGTACTTC. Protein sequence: CASSFTGHVKETQYF.